Described below is a single T cell receptor beta chain sequence and its context. What it binds is unknown. This sample was included in a study of identical twins. Study-level points and caveats: Memory repertoires lacked the insertion deficit that abundant cord blood beta clonotypes showed. Zero-insertion analyses were open to partial confounding by invariant MAIT and iNKT cells.

Template switching added a universal primer binding site, and final cDNA carried unique molecular identifiers. MiXCR, run by TCRdb on the 5' RACE reads, gives a single entry per CDR3 protein. The sample carries some 900,000 distinct CDR3 sequences, approximately 13% recorded once. This CDR3 comprises 15 residues. With 5 bases removed from V and 0 bases from J, the gap between germline ends came to 13 bases. These same records also appear under a second study, on yellow fever vaccine responses in identical twins.

The clonotype comes from a woman aged 18-29 years in good health. The chain carries TRBV12-3 or TRBV12-4 and TRBJ1-1; D is ambiguous. The sequencing input was PBMCs. CDR3 residues: CASSPEGGLNTEAFF. The CDR3 DNA follows: TGTGCCAGCAGTCCCGAAGGAGGGTTGAACACTGAAGCTTTCTTT.